The 30 T cell receptor beta chains listed next were all sequenced from one sample in a study of PD-1 blockade in classical Hodgkin lymphoma. Every single patient, without exception, relapsed after autologous stem cell transplantation, and brentuximab vedotin exposure varied. Measured with immunoSEQ multiplex PCR; TCRdb has only the in-frame clones, and not every one. The table includes under 70,000 clones, 65% to 75% detected once. The specimen comprised peripheral blood mononuclear cells (PBMCs), sampled before the second cycle of nivolumab. These receptors originate from a human donor with classical Hodgkin lymphoma.

The rearrangement links TRBV28 to TRBJ1-2; the match to TRBD1 covers 7 bases. The CDR3 consists of 14 residues. Trimming cost V 5 bases and J 4 bases; bases outside gene matches: 7. CDR1 MDHEN and CDR2 SYDVKM come from the germline V gene. This CDR3 reads CASSIDRVAYGYTF. The CDR3 nucleotides read TGTGCCAGCAGTATAGACAGGGTGGCCTATGGCTACACCTTC.

The chain uses TRBV5-1 and TRBJ2-7; the D gene is possibly TRBD2 (5 bases). CDR1 and CDR2 (germline): SGHRS, YFSETQ. Between the trimmed V and J ends, which lost 0 bases and 0 bases, there was a span of 10 bases. This CDR3 has 15 amino acids. Written as DNA, the CDR3 is TGCGCCAGCAGCTTGGCCGCGGGCAGCTCCTACGAGCAGTACTTC. Translated: CASSLAAGSSYEQYF.

This clone was seen only a few times. The chain carries TRBV7-8 and TRBJ2-1, with a weak D call TRBD1 (6 bases). The germline V gene encodes CDR1 SGHVS and CDR2 FQNEAQ. CDR3 length: 14 residues. Trimming took off 11 bases at V and 8 bases at J, with 22 bases between the two ends. CDR3 amino acids: CAVRVQGMLDEQFF. The CDR3 DNA follows: TGTGCCGTTCGCGTCCAGGGGATGCTCGATGAGCAGTTCTTC.

The chain is built from TRBV5-1 and TRBJ1-1; 10 bases align to TRBD1. The CDR3 is 15 amino acids. CDR1 and CDR2 from the germline V gene are SGHRS and YFSETQ. The ends lost 3 bases at V and 3 bases at J; junction bases unmatched: 5. CDR3 nucleotide sequence: TGCGCCAGCAGCTCCCGACAGGGGGCAGACACTGAAGCTTTCTTT. Translation gives CASSSRQGADTEAFF.

The genes are TRBV27 and TRBJ2-3; D remains unclear. This CDR3 has 14 amino acids. Between the trimmed V and J ends, which lost 10 bases and 1 base, there was a span of 15 bases. Germline V gene data show CDR1 as MNHEY and CDR2 as SMNVEV (reference sequence). CDR3 in amino acids: CATMTLRRTDTQYF. The CDR3, as DNA: TGTGCCACTATGACTCTCAGACGCACAGATACGCAGTATTTT.

The V and J genes are TRBV9 and TRBJ1-1; D not certain. V gave up 2 bases and J gave up 4 bases, with 12 bases separating them. In germline, CDR1 is SGDLS, CDR2 YYNGEE. This CDR3 region has 14 residues. CDR3 amino acids: CASSVRPGSTEAFF. CDR3 sequence (DNA): TGTGCCAGCAGCGTTCGCCCGGGGAGCACTGAAGCTTTCTTT.

The chain recombines TRBV30 with TRBJ1-1; 7 bases are shared with TRBD1. The CDR3 spans 14 residues. Germline CDR1 reads GTSNPN; CDR2 reads SVGIG (reference sequence). V was clipped by 5 bases and J by 0 bases; unmatched bases: 6. CDR3 DNA: TGTGCCTGGGGGGGGGACAGATTGAACACTGAAGCTTTCTTT. It translates to CAWGGDRLNTEAFF.

The CDR3 nucleotides read TGTGCCAGCAGTTACAGGGGGGAAAACACTGAAGCTTTCTTT. It is translated as CASSYRGENTEAFF. The chain carries TRBV6-7 and TRBJ1-1, with D perhaps TRBD1 (6 bases). TRBV6-7 is an open reading frame whose function is uncertain. V lost 2 bases and J lost 2, with 9 bases in between. This CDR3 is 14 amino acids long.

The V call is TRBV9, the J call TRBJ2-1; D is perhaps TRBD1 (5 bases). V lost 3 bases and J 4 bases, leaving 20 bases between the germline ends. The CDR3 totals 17 residues. The germline V gene has CDR1 SGDLS and CDR2 YYNGEE. The CDR3 nucleotides read TGTGCCAGCAGCGAGGGGCCAATGTTGGTGAGGTACAATGAGCAGTTCTTC. Residues: CASSEGPMLVRYNEQFF.

With respect to this clone: Relative to the germline gene, one junction end is altered; a read error may explain this. Here the CDR3 DNA reads TGTGCCGTCAGTGAGTCGACACAGACACCCTACGAGCAGTACTTC. Translation: CAVSESTQTPYEQYF. The V gene is TRBV10-3, the J gene TRBJ2-7; D remains unclear. CDR1 is ENHRY and CDR2 is SYGVKD in the germline V gene. The CDR3 has 15 residues.

This clone occurred a few times. V and J are TRBV28 and TRBJ1-1; D is perhaps TRBD1 (5 bases). V was clipped by 3 bases and J by 0 bases, with 11 bases between them. This CDR3 comprises 15 residues. The germline V gene encodes CDR1 MDHEN and CDR2 SYDVKM. The CDR3 bases are TGTGCCAGCAGTTTGGAGGGGCGGTTGAACACTGAAGCTTTCTTT. Translation gives CASSLEGRLNTEAFF.

This clone was detected a few times. The J gene is TRBJ2-2, the V gene TRBV30; 9 nucleotides match TRBD1. The CDR3 runs to 13 residues. Germline values: CDR1 GTSNPN, CDR2 SVGIG (reference sequence). V trimming: 4 bases; J trimming: 8 bases; junction bases outside the gene matches: 5. The CDR3 DNA follows: TGTGCCTGGAAAGGACAGGGGATAGGGGAGCTGTTTTTT. It translates to CAWKGQGIGELFF.

The chain is built from TRBV28 and TRBJ1-5; no clear D gene. The CDR3 sequence is 13 residues long. CDR1 is MDHEN and CDR2 is SYDVKM in the germline V gene. Trimming cost V 4 bases and J 1 base, with 5 bases left between them. The CDR3 region is CASSYLSNQPQHF. The CDR3 DNA sequence: TGTGCCAGCAGTTACCTCAGCAATCAGCCCCAGCATTTT.

The chain carries TRBV19 and TRBJ2-5; D perhaps matches TRBD1 (6 bases). The V and J ends lost 6 bases and 5 bases respectively, with 10 bases between them. This CDR3 spans 12 amino acids. Germline V CDR1 and CDR2: LNHDA, SQIVND (reference sequence). In DNA, the CDR3 is TGTGCCAGTAGCACAGGGCATGAGACCCAGTACTTC. Its protein is CASSTGHETQYF.

The rearrangement links TRBV11-3 to TRBJ2-5; a weak D match, TRBD2 (6 bases). Trimming removed 3 bases from V and 0 bases from J, with 17 bases in between. Germline assignment: CDR1 SGHNT and CDR2 YENEEA. The CDR3 covers 17 residues. The CDR3 DNA follows: TGTGCCAGCAGCTTGGGTGTGAGGGGCGGGGACCAAGAGACCCAGTACTTC. This translates into CASSLGVRGGDQETQYF.

This clone came up a few times. The chain combines TRBV11-1 with TRBJ2-6; D may be TRBD2 (7 bases). The germline V and J ends were trimmed by 1 base and 2 bases, with 12 bases remaining between them. Germline V gene lookup returns CDR1 SGHAT and CDR2 FQDESV (reference sequence). The CDR3 loop spans 17 amino acids. CDR3 nucleotide sequence: TGTGCCAGCAGCTTAGGGTCGGGGGGCACTGGGGCCAACGTCCTGACTTTC. The encoded protein is CASSLGSGGTGANVLTF.

This clone showed up just once. The rearrangement joins TRBV28 to TRBJ1-2; 10 bases line up with TRBD1. Germline-derived CDR1 and CDR2 are MDHEN and SYDVKM. Germline trimming cut 6 bases from V and 0 bases from J; bases unmatched to any gene: 10. CDR3 length: 17 amino acids. The CDR3, as DNA: TGTGCCAGCAGCCCGGACAGGGGGATACGAGCTAACTATGGCTACACCTTC. Translation: CASSPDRGIRANYGYTF.

This clone was counted a few times. This chain connects TRBV2 to TRBJ1-1; unclear D gene. Germline V CDR1 and CDR2: SNHLY, FYNNEI. The CDR3 totals 11 residues. Trimming stripped 7 bases from V and 1 base from J, with 4 bases between. CDR3 residues: CASTRNTEAFF. DNA of the CDR3: TGTGCCAGCACCCGGAACACTGAAGCTTTCTTT.

The table lists this clone with a few counts. The V and J genes are TRBV2 and TRBJ1-2; 9 bases are shared with TRBD1. Germline V gene data show CDR1 as SNHLY and CDR2 as FYNNEI. This CDR3 is 15 amino acids long. V shed 8 bases, J shed 3 bases, and the junction held 10 bases outside the gene matches. The CDR3 loop is CASDSLDRGDYGYTF. CDR3 coding DNA: TGTGCCAGCGATAGTTTGGACAGGGGCGACTATGGCTACACCTTC.

As concerns this clone: Within the sample, other DNA sequences also encode this same CDR3. The CDR3 nucleotides read TGTGCCAGCAGCTTAGATCTCACAGGGAACACTGAAGCTTTCTTT. Its protein product is CASSLDLTGNTEAFF. V and J are TRBV11-3 and TRBJ1-1; D possibly corresponds to TRBD1 (5 bases). The CDR3 loop spans 15 amino acids. Trimming cost V 0 bases and J 1 base, with 9 bases left between them. Germline-derived CDR1 and CDR2 are SGHNT and YENEEA.

CDR3 protein: CASSHFSGGAYEQYF. The CDR3 DNA is TGTGCCAGCAGCCATTTTAGCGGGGGGGCCTACGAGCAGTACTTC. J is TRBJ2-7 and V is TRBV4-2, with 11 bases that match TRBD2. Germline loops: CDR1 LGHNA, CDR2 YNFKEQ. Unmatched junction bases numbered 3, after V lost 3 bases and J lost 2 bases. The CDR3 covers 15 residues.

This chain uses TRBV18 with TRBJ1-1; no firm D call. CDR1 is KGHSH, CDR2 LQKENI, per germline. The CDR3 is 12 residues long. V was trimmed by 2 bases and J by 2 bases, leaving 3 bases between them. Here the CDR3 DNA reads TGTGCCAGCTCACCAACCAACACTGAAGCTTTCTTT. Residues: CASSPTNTEAFF.

This sequence joins TRBV28 and TRBJ2-7; D is ambiguous. The CDR3 spans 13 residues. Germline-derived CDR1 and CDR2 are MDHEN and SYDVKM. Trimming left V 6 bases short and J 2 bases short, with 11 bases between. The CDR3 spells CASRPATTYEQYF. In DNA, the CDR3 is TGTGCCAGCAGACCAGCAACGACCTACGAGCAGTACTTC.

The V and J genes are TRBV10-1 and TRBJ2-2; tentative D call: TRBD1 (5 bases). CDR3 size: 11 residues. Germline V gene sequence: CDR1 WNHNN, CDR2 SYGVQD (reference sequence). Trimming pared 8 bases from V and 7 bases from J, leaving 8 bases between. CDR3 DNA: TGCGCCAGCGACAGCCTCGGGGAGCTGTTTTTT. Translating gives CASDSLGELFF.

This chain links TRBV5-1 with TRBJ2-2, with 7 nucleotides matching TRBD1. Trimming took 3 bases from V and 4 from J; bases not matched to a gene: 9. CDR3 length equals 16 residues. CDR1 and CDR2 from the germline V gene are SGHRS and YFSETQ. In DNA, the CDR3 is TGCGCCAGCAGCTCGTCCTTACAGGGGAGCACCGGGGAGCTGTTTTTT. Protein product: CASSSSLQGSTGELFF.

This chain uses TRBV4-1 with TRBJ2-1; D ambiguous. Trimming pared 1 base from V and 12 bases from J, leaving 13 bases between. This CDR3 spans 13 amino acids. Germline V gene data show CDR1 as MGHRA and CDR2 as YSYEKL. The CDR3 DNA is TGCGCCAGCAGCCAAGCGGGTTTGATAGCGCAGTTCTTC. Translated: CASSQAGLIAQFF.

The sample holds one count of this clone. The rearrangement uses TRBV5-6 and TRBJ1-3, with D maybe TRBD1 (5 bases). The CDR3 sequence is 16 residues long. CDR1 is SGHDT, CDR2 YYEEEE, per germline. Trimming removed 1 base from V and 0 bases from J, with 11 bases in between. The CDR3, as DNA: TGTGCCAGCAGCTTGTATGCAGGGAGCTCTGGAAACACCATATATTTT. Translated, it gives CASSLYAGSSGNTIYF. Filled out from reference TRBV5-6 and TRBJ1-3, the complete variable domain reads DAGVTQSPTHLIKTRGQQVTLRCSPKSGHDTVSWYQQALGQGPQFIFQYYEEEERQRGNFPDRFSGHQFPNYSSELNVNALLLGDSALYLCASSLYAGSSGNTIYFGEGSWLTVV.

J is TRBJ1-6 and V is TRBV25-1, with 9 positions matching TRBD1. The CDR3 loop spans 12 amino acids. Germline values: CDR1 MGHDK, CDR2 SYGVNS. V shed 7 bases, J shed 10 bases, and the junction held 2 bases outside the gene matches. CDR3: CASKTGGSPLHF. For the CDR3, the DNA is TGTGCCAGCAAGACAGGGGGATCACCCCTCCACTTT.

This chain connects TRBV7-7 to TRBJ1-1, with D perhaps TRBD1 (5 bases). The CDR3 extends over 13 amino acids. V lost 4 bases and J lost 5, with 11 bases in between. Germline V CDR1 and CDR2: SSHAT, FNYEAQ (reference sequence). As DNA, the CDR3 is TGTGCCAGCAGCTCACAGGTAGGAACTGAAGCTTTCTTT. Amino acids: CASSSQVGTEAFF.

The CDR3 here is CASKGGGPINSPLHF. The DNA of the CDR3 is TGTGCCAGCAAAGGAGGAGGGCCGATTAATTCACCCCTCCACTTT. The chain couples TRBV2 to TRBJ1-6; D is unclear. The CDR3 sequence is 15 residues long. CDR1 and CDR2 from the germline V gene are SNHLY and FYNNEI. With 7 bases removed from V and 6 bases from J, the gap between germline ends came to 16 bases. The variable domain in full, with the rest retrieved from reference TRBV2 and TRBJ1-6, is EPEVTQTPSHQVTQMGQEVILRCVPISNHLYFYWYRQILGQKVEFLVSFYNNEISEKSEIFDDQFSVERPDGSNFTLKIRSTKLEDSAMYFCASKGGGPINSPLHFGNGTRLTVT.